This section outlines one T cell receptor beta chain sequence together with its context. Its antigen is still unknown. Base quality data are lacking; no much larger clone is found one base away. The data derive from a study of cytomegalovirus exposure and HLA in healthy donors (dated 2017 in TCRdb). Study-level background: A later analysis indicated that the roughly 120 validation repertoires were generated on the platform also employed for the approximately 700 repertoires of the first cohort. The study aimed to test whether signatures of past pathogen exposure could be identified by cataloging public T cell receptors. A separate validation cohort of over a hundred different subjects was used in addition to the approximately 700-subject first cohort. To predict cytomegalovirus infection status, the study combined high-throughput TCR immunosequencing, statistical association of individual TCRs with disease status, and machine learning.

The investigation overall reported the following: The authors suggested that the approach could potentially be extended to other disease states and immunological phenotypes. A later analysis had no HLA typing for the validation cohort, so co-occurrence there was scored across all 110 or so repertoires. The classifier was reported to diagnose cytomegalovirus status with high specificity and sensitivity in both the original and validation cohorts. A total of roughly 160 TCR beta chains were listed by the study as associated with cytomegalovirus. Three of the identified cytomegalovirus-associated TCR beta chains were confirmed in vitro to be specific for cytomegalovirus antigens. Of the cluster scores, approximately 95% were above 0 in a later analysis, which found that TCRs clustered in the first cohort also tended to co-occur in the 120 or so validation repertoires. While some public TCRs were present in many individuals, most TCR sequences turned up only very rarely across donors.

The library was obtained by the immunoSEQ multiplex PCR assay. The original methods were these. A statistical classification framework was built to diagnose cytomegalovirus status from the catalog of TCR beta chain sequences. TCRdb carries this immuneACCESS record with in-frame sequences only. Its versions omit some clonotypes, under half of them owing to an unresolved V gene in the studies checked, with the rest unexplained. V and J calls and clone size come straight from that table; D and trimming were deduced from the DNA. The sample table lists under 250,000 clones, 87% of them with a count of one. In total, the top ten clones hold more than 1.5% of the sample. The CDR3 numbers 13 residues from cysteine through phenylalanine. CDR3 DNA only is kept here, 39 bases in frame from base 1. V is shortened by 3 bases, J by 14 bases, and the region joining them spans 17 bases. Reading the germline V gene gives CDR1 MDHEN and CDR2 SYDVKM.

Donors formed part of the validation cohort, which comprised 120 subjects and was distinct from the first cohort of under 800 subjects. Rearrangement joined TRBV28 to TRBJ2-1; the D segment could be TRBD2, given 5 matching bases. This receptor was taken from a woman younger than 30 in good health and CMV-seropositive. The sample consisted of PBMCs. The CDR3 amino acid sequence is: CASSLAPGGLEFF. The base sequence is TGTGCCAGCAGTTTGGCGCCGGGCGGGTTGGAGTTCTTC.